The rows below give T cell receptor beta chains drawn from one sample of a study of cytomegalovirus exposure and HLA in healthy donors. This table comes from immunoSEQ multiplex PCR, and its TCRdb copy is limited to in-frame clones, with some not included. The sample records around 97,000 clones, 73% being singletons. The sample comprised PBMCs. The receptors here all came from a man between 40 and 49 years old in good health and CMV-seronegative. The CDR3 runs from the conserved cysteine through the conserved F or W. The D gene is left open where the match is weak.

cdr3_nt: TGTGCCAGCAGCGGACCTGGGACAGGGCGCGGCTACACCTTC
cdr3_aa: CASSGPGTGRGYTF
j_call: TRBJ1-2
v_call: TRBV2
d_call: TRBD1

cdr3_nt: TGTGCCAGCAGCGAATCTAGCGGGGGTCCCTACGAGCAGTACTTC
cdr3_aa: CASSESSGGPYEQYF
j_call: TRBJ2-7
v_call: TRBV7-2
d_call: TRBD2

cdr3_nt: TGTGCCAGCAGCCTAGGACAGGAAGAGACCCAGTACTTC
cdr3_aa: CASSLGQEETQYF
j_call: TRBJ2-5
v_call: TRBV28
d_call: TRBD1

cdr3_nt: TGCAGCGTTGACGGGACAGGACCCTACGAGCAGTACTTC
cdr3_aa: CSVDGTGPYEQYF
j_call: TRBJ2-7
v_call: TRBV29-1
d_call: TRBD1

cdr3_nt: TGTGCCAGCAGCCTGTCCGGCTACGAGCAGTACTTC
cdr3_aa: CASSLSGYEQYF
j_call: TRBJ2-7
v_call: TRBV5-4
d_call: .

cdr3_nt: TGTGCCAGCAGTTTGCGGGGGGCCGACACTGAAGCTTTCTTT
cdr3_aa: CASSLRGADTEAFF
j_call: TRBJ1-1
v_call: TRBV27
d_call: .

cdr3_nt: TGTGCCTGGAGTTTAAACAGGGTCCGGGTCACTGAAGCTTTCTTT
cdr3_aa: CAWSLNRVRVTEAFF
j_call: TRBJ1-1
v_call: TRBV30
d_call: .

cdr3_nt: TGTGCCATCAGTGAGTCGTTGGCGGATTCCTATAATTCACCCCTCCACTTT
cdr3_aa: CAISESLADSYNSPLHF
j_call: TRBJ1-6
v_call: TRBV10-3
d_call: .

cdr3_nt: TGTGCCAGCAGTCGAACGATAGCCGCGCGACTTTATGGCTACACCTTC
cdr3_aa: CASSRTIAARLYGYTF
j_call: TRBJ1-2
v_call: TRBV27
d_call: .

cdr3_nt: TGTGCTAGTGGTGGCAGGGGTTACCGTAACACTGAAGCTTTCTTT
cdr3_aa: CASGGRGYRNTEAFF
j_call: TRBJ1-1
v_call: TRBV12-5
d_call: .

cdr3_nt: TGTGCCAGCAGCGACCCCCTTGTGGGTAGCGATGAGCAGTTCTTC
cdr3_aa: CASSDPLVGSDEQFF
j_call: TRBJ2-1
v_call: TRBV9
d_call: .

cdr3_nt: TGTGCCAGAAGCTCTCGTCCCTACAATGAGCAGTTCTTC
cdr3_aa: CARSSRPYNEQFF
j_call: TRBJ2-1
v_call: TRBV7-5
d_call: .

cdr3_nt: TGCGCCAGCAGCCAAGATGACCGTTGGCTCGGGAACACCATATATTTT
cdr3_aa: CASSQDDRWLGNTIYF
j_call: TRBJ1-3
v_call: TRBV4-3
d_call: .

cdr3_nt: TGTGCCAGCTCACCACTCCGAAGTCCGGGCTACGAGCAGTACTTC
cdr3_aa: CASSPLRSPGYEQYF
j_call: TRBJ2-7
v_call: TRBV18
d_call: .

cdr3_nt: TGTGCCAGCAGTTACTCGTGGGGAGACTCCTACAATGAGCAGTTCTTC
cdr3_aa: CASSYSWGDSYNEQFF
j_call: TRBJ2-1
v_call: TRBV6-5
d_call: .

cdr3_nt: TGTGCCAGCAGTGAGAGGCACGGGAACACTGAAGCTTTCTTT
cdr3_aa: CASSERHGNTEAFF
j_call: TRBJ1-1
v_call: TRBV6-1
d_call: .

cdr3_nt: TGTGCCAGCAGCCAAGGGGGTAACTATGGCTACACCTTC
cdr3_aa: CASSQGGNYGYTF
j_call: TRBJ1-2
v_call: TRBV7-8
d_call: .

cdr3_nt: TGCAGCGTCGGCGCGGGGGCTTGGGAGACCCAGTACTTC
cdr3_aa: CSVGAGAWETQYF
j_call: TRBJ2-5
v_call: TRBV29-1
d_call: .